This entry describes one TCR beta chain. What it recognizes is unknown. Here the CDR3 omits its conserved ending phenylalanine or tryptophan, so a read error is the likely source. It is unclear where the CDR3 begins or ends on the DNA, so no DNA is shown, and the CDR3 is as TCRdb lists it. CDR1 is SEHNR and CDR2 is FQNEAQ in the germline V gene (reference sequence). The CDR3 is 13 residues long, counting both termini. Profiling of TCR beta VDJ combinations and CDR3 sequences used genomic DNA as template. MiXCR was run by TCRdb on the reads, yielding one entry per CDR3 protein. The data show about 260,000 distinct CDR3 sequences, 82% seen once. The sample comes from a study of CD8+CD57+ T cells in acquired aplastic anemia. Study background: CD4+ and CD8+ cells, once sorted, gave DNA averaging about 3 ug. Study results and limitations: A significant difference in CD8+ Simpson's diversity between patients and controls was not found.

Only patients with CD8+CD57+ cell expansion on flow cytometry were chosen for sequencing. Patient blood was sampled before any therapy had been received. Sequences were obtained from sorted CD4+, CD8+, or CD8+CD57+ T cells (not recorded which) from PBMCs. V usage is TRBV7-9 and J usage is TRBJ2-1; the D call of TRBD1 is as the table states it, not checked on the DNA. The clonotype was recovered from a human donor with aplastic anemia. The CDR3 protein is CASSFVAGEQHFG.